This entry is about one TCR beta chain. Germline-derived CDR1 and CDR2 are SGHDN and FVKESK. The CDR3 is made up of 17 amino acids. The DNA is unrecorded. The sample comes from a study of synovial regulatory T cells in juvenile arthritis. Method: immunoSEQ multiplex PCR; TCRdb's copy keeps in-frame clones and lacks some. This table lists more than 7,500 clones. The chain employs TRBV14 and TRBJ1-4. This sequence originates from a donor between 2 and 35 years old with juvenile idiopathic arthritis. Sequenced: Treg cells from blood. Subset: remaining (HLA-DR-negative) circulating blood Treg cells. The CDR3 loop is CASSRRKFLQRDEKLFF. The full variable domain, its missing parts supplied by reference TRBV14 and TRBJ1-4, is EAGVTQFPSHSVIEKGQTVTLRCDPISGHDNLYWYRRVMGKEIKFLLHFVKESKQDESGMPNNRFLAERTGGTYSTLKVQPAELEDSGVYFCASSRRKFLQRDEKLFFGSGTQLSVL.